Listed below are T cell receptor beta chains from one sample, sequenced in a study of blood T cell dynamics during melanoma immunotherapy. Sequenced by immunoSEQ multiplex PCR; TCRdb stores in-frame clones only, minus some. The table has around 14,000 clones, around 85% seen once. The input for sequencing was blood, taken from a patient treated with checkpoint blockade. Every receptor here comes from a human donor with melanoma. Each CDR3 is given with its conserved first and last residue. The order of the fields is V gene, clone size, J gene, D gene, CDR3 protein, CDR3 DNA. The D gene is left open where the match is weak. Size is stated for part of the rows, as once, few or many counts, or as a class when the clone is expanded.

>TRBV9|-|TRBJ1-3|-
CASSADSSGNTIYF
TGTGCCAGCAGCGCCGACAGCTCTGGAAACACCATATATTTT
>TRBV5-1|-|TRBJ1-3|TRBD1
CASSLRPFSPGLTQGEHTIYF
TGCGCCAGCAGCTTAAGGCCCTTTTCCCCGGGCCTAACACAGGGGGAGCACACCATATATTTT
>TRBV5-1|-|TRBJ2-1|TRBD2
CASSSTSAGSYNEQFF
TGCGCCAGCAGCTCAACTAGCGCGGGCTCCTACAATGAGCAGTTCTTC
>TRBV5-1|few|TRBJ1-2|-
CASSLAVGNYGYTF
TGCGCCAGCAGCTTGGCCGTTGGCAACTATGGCTACACCTTC
>TRBV6-5|once|TRBJ1-5|TRBD1
CASSYAPTGNQPQHF
TGTGCCAGCAGTTATGCCCCGACAGGGAATCAGCCCCAGCATTTT
>TRBV19|-|TRBJ2-2|-
CASSSAGESTGELFF
TGTGCCAGTAGTTCTGCAGGGGAAAGCACCGGGGAGCTGTTTTTT
>TRBV5-1|-|TRBJ2-3|-
CASSLNGHGGNTQYF
TGCGCCAGCAGCTTGAATGGCCACGGGGGAAATACGCAGTATTTT
>TRBV4-2|-|TRBJ1-6|-
CASSQDGPVGTSPLHF
TGTGCCAGCAGCCAAGATGGTCCGGTTGGTACTTCACCCCTCCACTTT
>TRBV28|-|TRBJ1-1|-
CASSITGTEAFF
TGTGCCAGCAGTATAACCGGGACCGAAGCTTTCTTT
>TRBV11-1|-|TRBJ1-2|-
CASSLGPNYGYTF
TGTGCCAGCAGCTTGGGGCCTAACTATGGCTACACCTTC
>TRBV28|-|TRBJ2-7|-
CASSFNYRRRTYEQYF
TGTGCCAGCAGTTTCAACTACAGGCGGAGGACTTACGAGCAGTACTTC
>TRBV5-4|-|TRBJ1-4|-
CASSLQGPNEKLFF
TGTGCCAGCAGCTTGCAGGGGCCCAATGAAAAACTGTTTTTT
>TRBV11-2|-|TRBJ2-1|TRBD2
CASSLRGSGGAGNEQFF
TGTGCCAGCAGCTTGCGAGGTAGCGGGGGGGCGGGCAATGAGCAGTTCTTC
>TRBV29-1|-|TRBJ1-4|-
CSVAGGPEKLFF
TGCAGCGTTGCTGGAGGACCAGAAAAACTGTTTTTT
>TRBV7-3|few|TRBJ2-7|-
CASSPPPFNEQYF
TGTGCCAGCAGCCCTCCCCCATTTAACGAGCAGTACTTC
>TRBV6-1|-|TRBJ2-5|TRBD2
CASSEGVGGETQYF
TGTGCCAGCAGTGAAGGGGTCGGGGGGGAGACCCAGTACTTC
>TRBV5-1|few|TRBJ2-2|-
CASSWVEVPGELFF
TGCGCCAGCAGCTGGGTAGAGGTACCCGGGGAGCTGTTTTTT
>TRBV19|-|TRBJ1-1|-
CASSISATTHEAFF
TGTGCCAGTAGTATATCGGCAACTACACATGAAGCTTTCTTT
>TRBV7-8|-|TRBJ2-2|-
CASSLVVHSGGELFF
TGTGCCAGCAGCTTAGTGGTTCATAGCGGCGGGGAGCTGTTTTTT
>TRBV9|-|TRBJ2-3|TRBD2
CASSYTGLGPDTQYF
TGTGCCAGCTCCTATACGGGACTAGGTCCAGATACGCAGTATTTT
>TRBV7-9|-|TRBJ2-7|TRBD2
CASSLAGVEQYF
TGTGCCAGCAGCCTAGCGGGGGTCGAGCAGTACTTC
>TRBV7-2|-|TRBJ2-5|-
CASSLSFSETQYF
TGTGCCAGCAGCTTATCGTTTTCAGAGACCCAGTACTTC
>TRBV7-9|-|TRBJ2-5|-
CASRGKETQYF
TGTGCCAGCAGGGGGAAAGAGACCCAGTACTTC
>TRBV29-1|-|TRBJ2-7|-
CSVEASYEQYF
TGCAGCGTTGAGGCATCCTACGAGCAGTACTTC
>TRBV5-5|-|TRBJ1-3|-
CASSLHDEGRYSGNTIYF
TGTGCCAGCAGCTTGCACGATGAGGGTCGATACTCTGGAAACACCATATATTTT
>TRBV5-1|-|TRBJ2-3|TRBD1
CASSGMGQGVDTQYF
TGCGCCAGCAGCGGAATGGGACAGGGGGTCGATACGCAGTATTTT
>TRBV7-9|-|TRBJ2-1|-
CASSLVSDPPYNEQFF
TGTGCCAGCAGCTTAGTATCAGATCCTCCCTACAATGAGCAGTTCTTC
>TRBV7-9|-|TRBJ1-4|-
CASSLLQANEKLFF
TGTGCCAGCAGCTTACTGCAGGCTAATGAAAAACTGTTTTTT